Following are 3 T cell receptor beta chains from one sample sequenced in a study of CD8+CD57+ T cells in acquired aplastic anemia. TCR beta VDJ combinations and CDR3 sequences were profiled from genomic DNA. MiXCR, applied by TCRdb to the reads, yields one record per CDR3 protein. The sample carries 400,000 to 450,000 distinct CDR3 sequences, roughly 64% recorded once. Specimen: sorted CD4+, CD8+, or CD8+CD57+ T cells (not recorded which) from PBMCs. All receptors derive from a human donor in good health, serving as a control.

This clonotype was seen ten or more times. The rearrangement uses TRBV19 and TRBJ2-1, with D perhaps TRBD2 (7 bases). The CDR3 contains 16 residues. Germline V gene lookup returns CDR1 LNHDA and CDR2 SQIVND (reference sequence). V dropped 1 base and J dropped 9 bases, with 19 bases sitting between them. CDR3 nucleotides: TGTGCCAGTAGTATAGTCGGTGGGGGGGCAGTCGGTGAGCAGTTCTTC. Protein product: CASSIVGGGAVGEQFF.

The table lists this clonotype with many counts. CDR3 sequence: CSARTFGGVGTEAFF. The CDR3, as DNA: TGCAGTGCTAGGACTTTCGGGGGGGTGGGCACTGAAGCTTTCTTT. The chain carries TRBV20-1 and TRBJ1-1, with TRBD1 as a possible D gene (5 bases). V was shortened by 3 bases and J by 4 bases, with 18 bases between the two germline ends. The germline V gene has CDR1 DFQATT and CDR2 SNEGSKA (reference sequence). This CDR3 comprises 15 residues.

The V call is TRBV20-1, the J call TRBJ2-1, with D possibly TRBD2 on 5 matching bases. The CDR3 is 13 residues long. The V gene's germline CDR1 is DFQATT and CDR2 SNEGSKA (reference sequence). CDR3: CSAGEAADHEQFF. The CDR3 DNA is TGCAGCGCTGGCGAAGCGGCGGATCACGAGCAGTTCTTC.